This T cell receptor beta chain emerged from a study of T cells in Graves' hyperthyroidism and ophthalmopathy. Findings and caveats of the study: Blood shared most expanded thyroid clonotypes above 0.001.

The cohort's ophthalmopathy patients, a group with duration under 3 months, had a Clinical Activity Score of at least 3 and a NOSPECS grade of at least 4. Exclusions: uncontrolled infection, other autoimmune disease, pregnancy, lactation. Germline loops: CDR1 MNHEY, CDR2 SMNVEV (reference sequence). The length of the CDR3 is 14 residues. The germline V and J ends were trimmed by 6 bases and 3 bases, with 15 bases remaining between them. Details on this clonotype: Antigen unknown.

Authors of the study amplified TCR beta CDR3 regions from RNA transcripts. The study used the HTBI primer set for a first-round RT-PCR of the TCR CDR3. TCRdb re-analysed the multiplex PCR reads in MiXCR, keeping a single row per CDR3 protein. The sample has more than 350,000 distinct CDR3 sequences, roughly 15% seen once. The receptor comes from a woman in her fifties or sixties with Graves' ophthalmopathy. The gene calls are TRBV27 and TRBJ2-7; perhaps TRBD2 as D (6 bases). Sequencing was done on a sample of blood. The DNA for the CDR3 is TGTGCCAGCAGGGGAAGCGGGTGGGACTACGAGCAGTACTTC. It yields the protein CASRGSGWDYEQYF.